This is a list of T cell receptor beta chains from one sample in a study of cytomegalovirus exposure and HLA in healthy donors. Libraries were prepared by immunoSEQ multiplex PCR; TCRdb keeps only in-frame clonotypes and omits some of them. The profile shows roughly 220,000 clones, around 80% of them singletons. Sequencing used PBMCs. Source of these receptors: a man aged 30 to 39 in good health and CMV-seronegative. Both conserved end residues are part of each CDR3. The D gene is left open where the match is weak. Expanded clones get a size class; other rows say once, few or many, or leave the size out.

len	v_gene	d_gene	abundance	j_gene	CDR3nt	CDR3aa
16	TRBV5-1	TRBD2	NA	TRBJ2-7	TGCGCCAGCAGCTTGGTGGGACTAGCGGGGGGCGACGAGCAGTACTTC	CASSLVGLAGGDEQYF
15	TRBV19	NA	few	TRBJ1-4	TGTGCCAGTAGTTCCGCAGGGCGGACTAATGAAAAACTGTTTTTT	CASSSAGRTNEKLFF
15	TRBV5-1	NA	NA	TRBJ2-3	TGCGCCAGCAGCTTTTTATCCCCTAGGACAGATACGCAGTATTTT	CASSFLSPRTDTQYF
15	TRBV5-1	NA	NA	TRBJ2-7	TGCGCCAGCACTCCCGGGCTAGCGAAAACTTACGAGCAGTACTTC	CASTPGLAKTYEQYF
14	TRBV15	NA	NA	TRBJ1-2	TGTGCCACCAGCAGAGTCGGATACAGGGATGGCTACACCTTC	CATSRVGYRDGYTF
14	TRBV18	TRBD1	NA	TRBJ1-4	TGTGCCAGCTCACCAGGACAGGGTAATGAAAAACTGTTTTTT	CASSPGQGNEKLFF
13	TRBV18	TRBD1	NA	TRBJ1-5	TGTGCCAGCTCATCTGGGACAGCTCAGCCCCAGCATTTT	CASSSGTAQPQHF
15	TRBV11-2	NA	once	TRBJ2-7	TGTGCCAGCAGCGCTATGGGACTTAGAAACTACGAGCAGTACTTC	CASSAMGLRNYEQYF
13	TRBV9	NA	NA	TRBJ1-2	TGTGCCAGCAGCTATTGGGACAACCGGGGTTACACCTTC	CASSYWDNRGYTF
15	TRBV7-2	NA	NA	TRBJ1-2	TGTGCCAGCAGTCCAGGGGTCTCCTCCACTTATGGCTACACCTTC	CASSPGVSSTYGYTF
13	TRBV7-3	NA	NA	TRBJ2-7	TGTGCCAGCAGCCCCTATCTAATCGACGAGCAGTACTTC	CASSPYLIDEQYF
14	TRBV18	NA	NA	TRBJ1-1	TGTGCCAGCTCACCAACAGGGATGAACACTGAAGCTTTCTTT	CASSPTGMNTEAFF
14	TRBV15	TRBD2	NA	TRBJ2-7	TGTGCCACCAGCAGAGGGGAGGGTGGACACGAGCAGTACTTC	CATSRGEGGHEQYF
13	TRBV6-5	NA	NA	TRBJ2-5	TGTGCCAGCAGTTATACCGAGCAAGAGACCCAGTACTTC	CASSYTEQETQYF
15	TRBV14	TRBD1	few	TRBJ1-1	TGTGCCAGCAGCCGCCCAACAGGGGTAGGGACTGAAGCTTTCTTT	CASSRPTGVGTEAFF
16	TRBV27	TRBD1	once	TRBJ1-5	TGTGCCAGCAGTTTGAGGGGACAGGGAACGGGTCAGCCCCAGCATTTT	CASSLRGQGTGQPQHF
16	TRBV19	TRBD1	NA	TRBJ1-1	TGTGCCAGTAGTGCATACGACAGGGGATTGAACACTGAAGCTTTCTTT	CASSAYDRGLNTEAFF
15	TRBV6-4	TRBD2	NA	TRBJ2-5	TGTGCCAGCAGTGAGACTAGCGGGGACCAAGAGACCCAGTACTTC	CASSETSGDQETQYF
19	TRBV11-2	TRBD1	NA	TRBJ2-5	TGTGCCAGCAGCTTTTCCCCGATAACGGGACAGGGGGTTACGGAGACCCAGTACTTC	CASSFSPITGQGVTETQYF
14	TRBV5-1	TRBD1	NA	TRBJ1-2	TGCGCCAGCAGCTCCGGACAGGGTAGCTATGGCTACACCTTC	CASSSGQGSYGYTF
15	TRBV2	TRBD2	once	TRBJ2-3	TGTGCCAGCAGCCCCGGACTAGCGGGGAGAGATACGCAGTATTTT	CASSPGLAGRDTQYF
13	TRBV6-6	NA	few	TRBJ2-7	TGTGCCAGCAGTTCCCGGGAAGTCAGGGAGCAGTACTTC	CASSSREVREQYF
12	TRBV6-1	NA	NA	TRBJ1-4	TGTGCCAGCAGCCGGACTGATGAAAAACTGTTTTTT	CASSRTDEKLFF
15	TRBV7-8	NA	NA	TRBJ2-1	TGTGCCAGCAGCTTATCGGCCCAGGGGTTTAGTGAGCAGTTCTTC	CASSLSAQGFSEQFF
16	TRBV5-1	NA	NA	TRBJ1-3	TGCGCCAGCAGCTTGGGGCCCCAAACCTCTGGAAACACCATATATTTT	CASSLGPQTSGNTIYF
14	TRBV27	TRBD1	NA	TRBJ1-4	TGTGCCAGCAGTTCAGGGGGAGGTAATGAAAAACTGTTTTTT	CASSSGGGNEKLFF
15	TRBV19	NA	once	TRBJ1-2	TGTGCCAGTAGTATACCCTCGGGGGGTAACTATGGCTACACCTTC	CASSIPSGGNYGYTF
13	TRBV29-1	NA	NA	TRBJ2-3	TGCAGCGTTGAAGGGGGCGTAACACGCTCGCAGTATTTT	CSVEGGVTRSQYF
15	TRBV21-1	NA	NA	TRBJ2-7	TGTGCCAGCAGCACGCAGCGGGGCCCACTCTACGAGCAGTACTTC	CASSTQRGPLYEQYF
12	TRBV7-9	NA	NA	TRBJ1-1	TGTGCCAGCAGCACTGGACAGAGAGAAGCTTTCTTT	CASSTGQREAFF
14	TRBV19	NA	NA	TRBJ1-2	TGTGCCAGTAGTATGGCCAGGGATGGCTATGGCTACACCTTC	CASSMARDGYGYTF
14	TRBV23-1	NA	NA	TRBJ1-1	TGCGCCAGCCGACGCGGGTCAAACCCTGGGCAAGCTTTCTTT	CASRRGSNPGQAFF
17	TRBV2	TRBD1	NA	TRBJ2-1	TGTGCCAGCAGTGAACTATACGGGACAGGGTCAGAGAATGAGCAGTTCTTC	CASSELYGTGSENEQFF
15	TRBV5-1	TRBD2	NA	TRBJ2-1	TGCGCCAGCAGCTTCACTAGCGGGGGCCACAATGAGCAGTTCTTC	CASSFTSGGHNEQFF
14	TRBV19	TRBD1	NA	TRBJ1-1	TGTGCCAGTAGTGAACAGGGGGTTGGCACTGAAGCTTTCTTT	CASSEQGVGTEAFF
11	TRBV4-2	NA	NA	TRBJ2-5	TGTGCCAGCAGCTTGGGGGGGACCCAGTACTTC	CASSLGGTQYF
17	TRBV5-4	TRBD1	NA	TRBJ2-7	TGTGCCAGCAGCTTGAAGTCACGACAGGGAAGATACTACGAGCAGTACTTC	CASSLKSRQGRYYEQYF
15	TRBV19	NA	NA	TRBJ2-3	TGTGCCAGTAGTGATGCGGGGGCCGTCACAGATACGCAGTATTTT	CASSDAGAVTDTQYF
14	TRBV6-1	NA	NA	TRBJ1-6	TGTGCCAGCAGTGAAGTAGGCGGCCGTTCGGCCCTCCACTTT	CASSEVGGRSALHF
14	TRBV19	NA	NA	TRBJ2-3	TGTGCCAGTAAGAACGGGGTCCCAAGCCATACGCAGTATTTT	CASKNGVPSHTQYF
19	TRBV27	TRBD2	NA	TRBJ2-5	TGTGCCAGCAGTTCCGGACAGCCCATTACGGGGGGGCGGGAAGAGACCCAGTACTTC	CASSSGQPITGGREETQYF
15	TRBV7-9	TRBD1	NA	TRBJ1-5	TGTGCCAGCAGCCAACGGACAGGGAGCAATCAGCCCCAGCATTTT	CASSQRTGSNQPQHF
12	TRBV5-5	TRBD1	once	TRBJ2-1	TGTGCCAGCAGCATCGACAGGGGTAAGCAGTTCTTC	CASSIDRGKQFF
17	TRBV11-2	NA	NA	TRBJ1-2	TGTGCCAGCAGCTTAGACTGGGACATCAGGGTCGGCGATGGCTACACCTTC	CASSLDWDIRVGDGYTF
14	TRBV5-1	TRBD1	NA	TRBJ1-2	TGCGCCAGCAGCGCCGGACAGGAAGGCCATGGCTACACCTTC	CASSAGQEGHGYTF
14	TRBV28	NA	once	TRBJ1-1	TGTGCCAGCAGTTTAGGGGGGTTGAACACTGAAGCTTTCTTT	CASSLGGLNTEAFF